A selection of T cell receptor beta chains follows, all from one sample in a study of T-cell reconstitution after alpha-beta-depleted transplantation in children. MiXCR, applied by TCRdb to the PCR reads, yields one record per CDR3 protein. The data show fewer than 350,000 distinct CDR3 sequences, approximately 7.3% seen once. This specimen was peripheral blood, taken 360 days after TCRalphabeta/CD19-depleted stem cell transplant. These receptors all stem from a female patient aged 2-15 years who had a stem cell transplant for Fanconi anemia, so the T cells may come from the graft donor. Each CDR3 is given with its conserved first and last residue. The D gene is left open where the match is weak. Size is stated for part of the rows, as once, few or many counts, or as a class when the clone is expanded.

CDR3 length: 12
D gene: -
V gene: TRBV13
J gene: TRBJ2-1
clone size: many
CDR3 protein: CASSLKVDDQFF
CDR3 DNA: TGTGCCAGCAGCTTGAAGGTCGATGATCAGTTCTTC

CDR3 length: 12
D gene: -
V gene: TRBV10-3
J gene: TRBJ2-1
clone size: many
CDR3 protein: CAISEPDNEQFF
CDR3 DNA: TGTGCCATCAGTGAGCCGGACAATGAGCAGTTCTTC

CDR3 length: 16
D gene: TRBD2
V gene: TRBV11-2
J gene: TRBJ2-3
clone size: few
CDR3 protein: CASSPSERGSTDTQYF
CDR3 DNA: TGTGCCAGCAGCCCCTCGGAGCGGGGGAGCACAGATACGCAGTATTTT

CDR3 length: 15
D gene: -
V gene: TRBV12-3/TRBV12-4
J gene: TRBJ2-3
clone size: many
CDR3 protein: CASSFFGGRTDTQYF
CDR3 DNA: TGTGCCAGCAGTTTTTTCGGGGGGCGGACAGATACGCAGTATTTT

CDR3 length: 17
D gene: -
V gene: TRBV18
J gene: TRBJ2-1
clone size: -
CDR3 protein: CASSPPRDGGGYNEQFF
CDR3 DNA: TGTGCCAGCTCACCACCGAGGGACGGGGGCGGATACAATGAGCAGTTCTTC

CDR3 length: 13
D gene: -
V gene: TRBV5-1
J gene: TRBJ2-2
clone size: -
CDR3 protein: CASSLAVTRELFF
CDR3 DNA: TGCGCCAGCAGCTTGGCGGTCACCAGGGAGCTGTTTTTT

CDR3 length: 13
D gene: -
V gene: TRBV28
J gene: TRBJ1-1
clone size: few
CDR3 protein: CASKTGLNTEAFF
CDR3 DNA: TGTGCCAGCAAAACAGGGCTGAACACTGAAGCTTTCTTT

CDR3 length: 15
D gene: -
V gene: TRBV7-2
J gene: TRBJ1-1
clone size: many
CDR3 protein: CASSLAGHMNTEAFF
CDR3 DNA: TGTGCCAGCAGCTTAGCCGGCCATATGAACACTGAAGCTTTCTTT

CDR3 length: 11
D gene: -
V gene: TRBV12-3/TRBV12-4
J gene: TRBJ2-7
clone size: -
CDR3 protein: CASSHYGEQYF
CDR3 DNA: TGTGCCAGCAGTCATTACGGCGAGCAGTACTTC

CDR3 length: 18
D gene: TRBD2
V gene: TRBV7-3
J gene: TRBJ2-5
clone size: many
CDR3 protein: CASSLTKLAGGTKETQYF
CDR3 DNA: TGTGCCAGCAGCTTAACGAAACTAGCGGGGGGAACTAAAGAGACCCAGTACTTC

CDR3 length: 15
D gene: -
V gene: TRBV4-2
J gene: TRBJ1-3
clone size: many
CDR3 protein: CASSQTGLSGNTIYF
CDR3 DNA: TGTGCCAGCAGCCAAACAGGGCTCTCTGGAAACACCATATATTTT

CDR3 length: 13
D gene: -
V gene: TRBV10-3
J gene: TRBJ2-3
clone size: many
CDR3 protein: CAIRDISTDTQYF
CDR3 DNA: TGTGCCATCAGAGATATTAGCACAGATACGCAGTATTTT

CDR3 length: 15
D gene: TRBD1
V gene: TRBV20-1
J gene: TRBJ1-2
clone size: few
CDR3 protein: CSAGSLNRGLYGYTF
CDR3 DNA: TGCAGTGCTGGCTCCCTTAACAGGGGGCTCTATGGCTACACCTTC

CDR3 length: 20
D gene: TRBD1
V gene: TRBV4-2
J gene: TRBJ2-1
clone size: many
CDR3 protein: CASSQAVDRGLSISYNEQFF
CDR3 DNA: TGTGCCAGCAGCCAAGCGGTCGACAGGGGGCTATCTATTTCCTACAATGAGCAGTTCTTC

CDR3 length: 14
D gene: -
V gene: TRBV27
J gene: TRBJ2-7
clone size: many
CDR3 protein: CASSFHQAAYEQYF
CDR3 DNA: TGTGCCAGCAGTTTCCACCAGGCGGCCTACGAGCAGTACTTC

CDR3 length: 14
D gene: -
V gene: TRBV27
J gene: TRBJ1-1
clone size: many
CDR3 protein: CASSPRDRLSEAFF
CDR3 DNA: TGTGCCAGCAGTCCAAGGGACCGTCTCTCCGAAGCTTTCTTT

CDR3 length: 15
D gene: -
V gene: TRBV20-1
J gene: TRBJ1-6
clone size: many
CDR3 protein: CSARRVLSYNSPLHF
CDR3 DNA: TGCAGTGCTAGGAGGGTTTTGTCCTATAATTCACCCCTCCACTTT

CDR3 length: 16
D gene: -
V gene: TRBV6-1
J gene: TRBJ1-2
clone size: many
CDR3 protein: CASSNPYQGDNYGYTF
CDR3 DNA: TGTGCCAGCAGCAACCCTTACCAAGGAGATAACTATGGCTACACCTTC

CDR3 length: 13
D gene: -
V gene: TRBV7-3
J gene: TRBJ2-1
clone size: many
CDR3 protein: CASSFSRVSEQFF
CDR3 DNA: TGTGCCAGCAGCTTTTCCAGGGTGTCGGAGCAGTTCTTC

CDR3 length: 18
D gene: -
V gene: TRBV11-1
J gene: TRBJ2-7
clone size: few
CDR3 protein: CASSPAGGEGSVSYEQYF
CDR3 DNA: TGTGCCAGCAGCCCAGCCGGAGGTGAGGGTTCGGTCTCCTACGAGCAGTACTTC

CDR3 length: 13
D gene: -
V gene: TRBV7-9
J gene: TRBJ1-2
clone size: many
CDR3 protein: CASSQHGGDGYTF
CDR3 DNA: TGTGCCAGCAGCCAACACGGGGGGGATGGCTACACCTTC

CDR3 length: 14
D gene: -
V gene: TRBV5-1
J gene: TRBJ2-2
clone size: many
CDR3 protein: CASSQLFRTGELFF
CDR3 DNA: TGCGCCAGCAGCCAGCTCTTCCGAACCGGGGAGCTGTTTTTT

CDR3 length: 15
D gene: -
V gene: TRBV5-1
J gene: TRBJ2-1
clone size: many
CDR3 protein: CASSLKQGGNNEQFF
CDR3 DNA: TGCGCCAGCAGTCTAAAACAAGGAGGGAACAATGAGCAGTTCTTC

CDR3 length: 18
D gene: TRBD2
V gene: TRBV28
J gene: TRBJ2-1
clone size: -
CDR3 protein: CASSGPTNREGPYNEQFF
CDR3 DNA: TGTGCCAGCAGTGGACCTACGAATCGGGAGGGCCCTTACAATGAGCAGTTCTTC

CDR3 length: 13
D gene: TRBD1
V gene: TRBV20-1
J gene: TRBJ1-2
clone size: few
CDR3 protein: CSAPTGGFYGYTF
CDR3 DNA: TGCAGTGCCCCGACAGGGGGCTTCTATGGCTACACCTTC

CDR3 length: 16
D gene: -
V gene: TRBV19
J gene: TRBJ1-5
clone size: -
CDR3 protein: CASSILSRSFEQPQHF
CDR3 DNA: TGTGCCAGTAGTATTTTGTCCAGGTCTTTTGAACAGCCCCAGCATTTT

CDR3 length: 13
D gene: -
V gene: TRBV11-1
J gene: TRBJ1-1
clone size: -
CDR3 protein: CASSSQGPTEAFF
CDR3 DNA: TGTGCCAGCAGCTCCCAAGGACCCACGGAAGCTTTCTTT

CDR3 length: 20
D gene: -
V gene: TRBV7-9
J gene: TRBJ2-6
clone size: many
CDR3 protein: CASSLSGFGRVSSGANVLTF
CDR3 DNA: TGTGCCAGCAGCTTATCTGGGTTCGGCAGGGTGAGCTCTGGGGCCAACGTCCTGACTTTC

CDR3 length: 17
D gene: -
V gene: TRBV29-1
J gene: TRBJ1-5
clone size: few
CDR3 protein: CSVERRAPKISNQPQHF
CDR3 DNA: TGCAGCGTCGAAAGAAGGGCCCCTAAAATAAGCAATCAGCCCCAGCATTTT

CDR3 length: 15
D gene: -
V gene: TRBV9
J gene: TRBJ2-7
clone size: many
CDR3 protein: CASSAIGLPNYEQYF
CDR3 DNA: TGTGCCAGCAGCGCAATCGGACTCCCCAACTACGAGCAGTACTTC

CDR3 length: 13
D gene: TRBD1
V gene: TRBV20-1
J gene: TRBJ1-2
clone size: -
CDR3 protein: CSASRTGYYGYTF
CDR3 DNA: TGCAGTGCTAGTAGGACAGGGTACTATGGCTACACCTTC

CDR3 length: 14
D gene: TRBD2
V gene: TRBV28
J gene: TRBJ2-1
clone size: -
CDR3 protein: CASSFRLAGGPKFF
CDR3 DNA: TGTGCCAGCAGTTTTCGACTAGCGGGGGGGCCGAAGTTCTTC

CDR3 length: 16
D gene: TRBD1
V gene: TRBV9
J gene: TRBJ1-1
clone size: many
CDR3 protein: CASSVGATGLGTEAFF
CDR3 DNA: TGTGCCAGCAGCGTTGGGGCGACAGGGCTGGGCACTGAAGCTTTCTTT

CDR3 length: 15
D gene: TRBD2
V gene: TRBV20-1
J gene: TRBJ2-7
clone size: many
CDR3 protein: CSARDQSGGSYEQYF
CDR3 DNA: TGCAGTGCTAGAGATCAAAGCGGGGGATCCTACGAGCAGTACTTC

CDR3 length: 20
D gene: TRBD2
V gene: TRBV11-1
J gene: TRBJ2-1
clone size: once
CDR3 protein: CASSLMALAGGPSSYNEQFF
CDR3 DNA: TGTGCCAGCAGCTTAATGGCACTAGCGGGGGGCCCATCCTCCTACAATGAGCAGTTCTTC

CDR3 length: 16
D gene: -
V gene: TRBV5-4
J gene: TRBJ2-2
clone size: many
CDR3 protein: CASSLAHTSGTGELFF
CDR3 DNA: TGTGCCAGCAGCTTGGCACACACAAGTGGTACCGGGGAGCTGTTTTTT

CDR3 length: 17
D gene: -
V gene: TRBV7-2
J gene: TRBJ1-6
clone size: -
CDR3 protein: CASSFEGPGYYNSPLHF
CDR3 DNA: TGTGCCAGCAGCTTCGAAGGACCGGGATACTATAATTCACCCCTCCACTTT

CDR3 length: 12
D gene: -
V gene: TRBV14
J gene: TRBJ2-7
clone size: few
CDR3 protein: CASSQDSLEQYF
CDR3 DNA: TGTGCCAGCAGCCAAGATTCCCTCGAGCAGTACTTC

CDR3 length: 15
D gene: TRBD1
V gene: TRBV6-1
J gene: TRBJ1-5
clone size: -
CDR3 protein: CASSELPTGGQPQHF
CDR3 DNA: TGTGCCAGCAGTGAATTACCGACAGGGGGTCAGCCCCAGCATTTT

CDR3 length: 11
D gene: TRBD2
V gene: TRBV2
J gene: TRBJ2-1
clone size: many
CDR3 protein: CASSVGLAEFF
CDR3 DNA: TGTGCCAGCAGTGTTGGCCTAGCGGAGTTCTTC

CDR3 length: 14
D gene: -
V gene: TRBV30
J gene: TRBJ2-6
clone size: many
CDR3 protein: CACDFLSGANVLTF
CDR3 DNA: TGTGCCTGCGATTTCCTAAGTGGGGCCAACGTCCTGACTTTC

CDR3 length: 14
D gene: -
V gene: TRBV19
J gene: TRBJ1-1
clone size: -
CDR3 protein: CASSMNRATTEAFF
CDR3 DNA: TGTGCCAGTAGTATGAACAGGGCAACCACTGAAGCTTTCTTT

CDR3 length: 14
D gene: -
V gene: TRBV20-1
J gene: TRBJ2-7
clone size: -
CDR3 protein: CSAREAGGSYEQYF
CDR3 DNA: TGCAGTGCCAGGGAGGCAGGGGGATCCTACGAGCAGTACTTC

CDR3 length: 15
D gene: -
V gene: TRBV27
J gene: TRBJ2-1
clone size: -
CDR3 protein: CASSLLAPPGNEQFF
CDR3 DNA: TGTGCCAGCAGTTTATTGGCTCCCCCAGGGAATGAGCAGTTCTTC

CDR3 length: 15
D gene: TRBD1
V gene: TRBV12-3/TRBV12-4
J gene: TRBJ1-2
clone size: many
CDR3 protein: CASSPPGQVLYGYTF
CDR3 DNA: TGTGCCAGCAGTCCTCCGGGACAGGTCTTGTATGGCTACACCTTC

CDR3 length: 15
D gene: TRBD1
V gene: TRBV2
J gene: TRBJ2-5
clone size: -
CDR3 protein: CASSRDRGVEETQYF
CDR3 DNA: TGTGCCAGCAGCCGCGACAGGGGAGTAGAGGAGACCCAGTACTTC

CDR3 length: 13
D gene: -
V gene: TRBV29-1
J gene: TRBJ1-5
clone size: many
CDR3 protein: CSVGDTGMQPQHF
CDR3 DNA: TGCAGCGTGGGAGATACAGGGATGCAGCCCCAGCATTTT

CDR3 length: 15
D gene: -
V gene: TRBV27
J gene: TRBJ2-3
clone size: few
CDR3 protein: CASSLLTSRTDTQYF
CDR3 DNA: TGTGCCAGCAGTCTACTCACTAGTCGCACAGATACGCAGTATTTT

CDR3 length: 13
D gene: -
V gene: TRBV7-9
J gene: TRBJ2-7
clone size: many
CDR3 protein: CASSLGRAYEQYF
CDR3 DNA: TGTGCCAGCAGCTTAGGCAGGGCCTACGAGCAGTACTTC

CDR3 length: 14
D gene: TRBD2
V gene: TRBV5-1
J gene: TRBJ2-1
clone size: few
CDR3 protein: CASSLSGNYNEQFF
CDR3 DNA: TGCGCCAGCAGCTTAAGCGGGAATTACAATGAGCAGTTCTTC

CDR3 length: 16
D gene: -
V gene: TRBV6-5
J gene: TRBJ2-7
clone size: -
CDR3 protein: CASSLTPSGTSYEQYF
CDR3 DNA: TGTGCCAGCAGCCTTACCCCGTCCGGGACTTCCTACGAGCAGTACTTC

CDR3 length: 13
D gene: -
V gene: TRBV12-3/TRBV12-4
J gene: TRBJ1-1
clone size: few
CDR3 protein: CASREGTNTEAFF
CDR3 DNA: TGTGCCAGCAGGGAAGGAACGAACACTGAAGCTTTCTTT

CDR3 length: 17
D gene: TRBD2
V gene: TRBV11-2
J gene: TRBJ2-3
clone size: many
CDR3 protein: CASSSRIAGGPRDTQYF
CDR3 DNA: TGTGCCAGCAGCTCACGGATAGCGGGAGGGCCGCGGGATACGCAGTATTTT

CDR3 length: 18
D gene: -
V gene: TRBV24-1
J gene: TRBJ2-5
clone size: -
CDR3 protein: CATSDPSWHPQPQETQYF
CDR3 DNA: TGTGCCACCAGTGATCCTTCCTGGCACCCACAGCCCCAAGAGACCCAGTACTTC

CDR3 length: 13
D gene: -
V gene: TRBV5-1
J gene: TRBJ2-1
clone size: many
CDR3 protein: CASSPGVNNEQFF
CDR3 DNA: TGCGCCAGCAGCCCCGGGGTCAACAATGAGCAGTTCTTC

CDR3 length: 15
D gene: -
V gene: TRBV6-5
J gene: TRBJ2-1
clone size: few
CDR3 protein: CASSYSVAAHNEQFF
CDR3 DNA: TGTGCCAGCAGTTACTCTGTAGCGGCCCACAATGAGCAGTTCTTC

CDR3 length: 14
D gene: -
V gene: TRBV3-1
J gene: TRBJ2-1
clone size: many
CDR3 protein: CASSQDWVRNEQFF
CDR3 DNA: TGTGCCAGCAGCCAAGATTGGGTTCGGAATGAGCAGTTCTTC